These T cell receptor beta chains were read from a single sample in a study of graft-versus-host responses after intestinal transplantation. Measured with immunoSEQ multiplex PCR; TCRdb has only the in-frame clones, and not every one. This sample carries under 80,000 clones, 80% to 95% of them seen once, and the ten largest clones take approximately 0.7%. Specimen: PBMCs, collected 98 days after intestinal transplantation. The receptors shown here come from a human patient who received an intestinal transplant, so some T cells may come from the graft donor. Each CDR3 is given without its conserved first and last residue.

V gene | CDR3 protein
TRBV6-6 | ASTEGRRTRTF
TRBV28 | ASSWRRGDEQY
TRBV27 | ASSLFGHMNTEAF
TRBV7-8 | ASISAWDTNTGELF
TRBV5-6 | ASRQGVDYGYT
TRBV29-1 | SVARTTGELF
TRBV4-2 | ASSQDKGDRGQAGELF
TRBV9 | ASSPGTSGSYEQY
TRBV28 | ASSFGEIQGNTEAF
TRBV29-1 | SVYGVLAGGPVDEQF
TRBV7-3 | ASSLSGGNTEAF
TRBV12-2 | ASRLASRSNEQF
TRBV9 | ASSVGGSGVHEQF
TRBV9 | ASSVVEGYGYT
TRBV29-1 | SVGGLADEQY
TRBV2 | ASSEPDSTHEAF
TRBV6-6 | ASSYSTGQPQH
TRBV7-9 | ASSLGTGYYGYT
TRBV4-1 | ASSHLPLEQF
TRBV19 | ASRPSGRPKNIQY
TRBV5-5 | ASSPGGVAYEQY
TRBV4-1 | ASSQERDMDEQY
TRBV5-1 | ASSLVGLAGGHPD
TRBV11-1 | ASSASPTVIFDTGELF
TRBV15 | ATSRDVAGGYTEAF
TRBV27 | ASSSGVGNSPLH
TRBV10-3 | AIRSEQETQY
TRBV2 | ASSPDAYSPLH
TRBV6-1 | ASRAGHVYEQY
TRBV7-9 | ASSLAQPGDTQY
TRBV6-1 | ASSEAALAGDGEQF
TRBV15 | ATSMRTGYTDTQY
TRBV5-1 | ASSLLRGQGGELF
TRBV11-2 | ASSWLQEKYSNQPQH
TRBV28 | ASTPTGPGTDTQY
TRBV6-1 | ASSGDSWPSNQPQH
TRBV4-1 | ASSQAFPPWTSGTLYNEQF
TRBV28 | ASSVVREGYEQY
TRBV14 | ASSHTGFLGTEAF
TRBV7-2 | ASSLEDPSSYNEQF
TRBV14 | ASSRDSYTQY
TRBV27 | ASTSTSREQF
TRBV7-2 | ASSPKETQY
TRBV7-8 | ASSLAHSWTSGTDTQY
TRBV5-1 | ASSEVPGRDEQY
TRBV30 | AWTRTGGLTDTQY
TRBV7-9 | ASSRRGGLATSEQY
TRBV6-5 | ASSTDGDGYT
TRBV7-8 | ASSPNEQF
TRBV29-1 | SVAPGKAF
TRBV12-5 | ARSGGTTPGQGSAYNSPLH
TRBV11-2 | ASSLDRFGRRPITGELF
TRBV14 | ASSQVITGELF
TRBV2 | ASSEQGARIDEKLF
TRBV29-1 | SVGPGGVGYT
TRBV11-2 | ASSSGQGGETQY
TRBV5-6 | ASSLIQAGDTQY